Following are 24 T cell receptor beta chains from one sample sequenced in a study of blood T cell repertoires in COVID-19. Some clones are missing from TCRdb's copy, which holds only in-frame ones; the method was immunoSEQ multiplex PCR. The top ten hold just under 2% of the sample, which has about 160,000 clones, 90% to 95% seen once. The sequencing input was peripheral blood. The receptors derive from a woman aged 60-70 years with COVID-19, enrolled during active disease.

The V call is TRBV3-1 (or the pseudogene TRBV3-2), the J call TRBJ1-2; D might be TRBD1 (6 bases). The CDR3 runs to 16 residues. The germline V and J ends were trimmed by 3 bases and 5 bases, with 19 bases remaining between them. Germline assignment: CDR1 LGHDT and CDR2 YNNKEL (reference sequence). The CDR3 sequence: CASSQGTGSSAYGYTF. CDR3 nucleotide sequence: TGTGCCAGCAGCCAGGGTACAGGGAGTAGCGCTTATGGCTACACCTTC.

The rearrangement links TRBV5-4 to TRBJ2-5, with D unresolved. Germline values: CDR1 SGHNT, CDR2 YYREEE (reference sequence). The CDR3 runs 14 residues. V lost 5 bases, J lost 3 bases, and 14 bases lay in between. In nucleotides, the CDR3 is TGTGCCAGCAGGCTTGAGATCAGCGAAGAGACCCAGTACTTC. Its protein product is CASRLEISEETQYF.

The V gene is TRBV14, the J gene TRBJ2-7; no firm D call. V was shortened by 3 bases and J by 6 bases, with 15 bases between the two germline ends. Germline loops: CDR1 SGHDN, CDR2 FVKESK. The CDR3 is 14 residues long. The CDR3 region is CASSHYVPPLEQYF. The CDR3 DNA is TGTGCCAGCAGCCACTATGTTCCCCCCCTCGAGCAGTACTTC.

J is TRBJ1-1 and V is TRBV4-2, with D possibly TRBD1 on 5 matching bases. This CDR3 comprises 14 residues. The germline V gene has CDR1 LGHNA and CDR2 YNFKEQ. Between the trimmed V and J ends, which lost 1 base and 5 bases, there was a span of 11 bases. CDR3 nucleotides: TGTGCCAGCAGCCAAGGACGCCAGGGTACTGAAGCTTTCTTT. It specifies CASSQGRQGTEAFF.

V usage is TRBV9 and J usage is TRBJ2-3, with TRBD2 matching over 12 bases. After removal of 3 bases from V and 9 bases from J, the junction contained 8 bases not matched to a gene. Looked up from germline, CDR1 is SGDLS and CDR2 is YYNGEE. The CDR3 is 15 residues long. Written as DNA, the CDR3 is TGTGCCAGCAGCGGATCTAGCGGGGGGGCTGTGACGCAGTATTTT. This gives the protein CASSGSSGGAVTQYF.

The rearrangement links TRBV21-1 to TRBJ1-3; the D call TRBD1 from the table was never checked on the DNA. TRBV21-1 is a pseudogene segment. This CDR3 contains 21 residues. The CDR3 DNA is TGTGCCAGCAGCAAAGATTACTTTGGGCAGAAAGTCAGTAGCTCTGGAAACACCATATATTTT. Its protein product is CASSKDYFGQKVSSSGNTIYF.

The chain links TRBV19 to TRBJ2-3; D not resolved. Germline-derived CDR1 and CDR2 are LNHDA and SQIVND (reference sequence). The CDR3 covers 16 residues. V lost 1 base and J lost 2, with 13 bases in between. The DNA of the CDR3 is TGTGCCAGTAGTATAGGAAGACAAACATACACAGATACGCAGTATTTT. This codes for CASSIGRQTYTDTQYF. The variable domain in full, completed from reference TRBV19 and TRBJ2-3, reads DGGITQSPKYLFRKEGQNVTLSCEQNLNHDAMYWYRQDPGQGLRLIYYSQIVNDFQKGDIAEGYSVSREKKESFPLTVTSAQKNPTAFYLCASSIGRQTYTDTQYFGPGTRLTVL.

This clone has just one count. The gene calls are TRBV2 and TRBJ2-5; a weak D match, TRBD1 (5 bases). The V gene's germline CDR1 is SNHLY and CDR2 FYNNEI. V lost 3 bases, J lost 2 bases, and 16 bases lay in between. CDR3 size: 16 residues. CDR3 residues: CASSEDQGRQQETQYF. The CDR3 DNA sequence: TGTGCCAGCAGTGAGGATCAAGGACGACAGCAAGAGACCCAGTACTTC.

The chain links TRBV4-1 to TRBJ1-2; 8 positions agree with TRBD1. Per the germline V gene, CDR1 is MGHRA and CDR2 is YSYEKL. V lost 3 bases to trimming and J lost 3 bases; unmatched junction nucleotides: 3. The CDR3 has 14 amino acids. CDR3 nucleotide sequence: TGCGCCAGCAGCCAGGGACAGGCTCACTATGGCTACACCTTC. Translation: CASSQGQAHYGYTF.

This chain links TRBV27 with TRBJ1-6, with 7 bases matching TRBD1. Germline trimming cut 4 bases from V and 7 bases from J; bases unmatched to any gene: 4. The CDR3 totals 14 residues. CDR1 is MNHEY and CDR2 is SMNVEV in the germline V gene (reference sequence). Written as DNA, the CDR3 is TGTGCCAGCAGTTCTAAGACAGGGAATTCACCCCTCCACTTT. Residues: CASSSKTGNSPLHF.

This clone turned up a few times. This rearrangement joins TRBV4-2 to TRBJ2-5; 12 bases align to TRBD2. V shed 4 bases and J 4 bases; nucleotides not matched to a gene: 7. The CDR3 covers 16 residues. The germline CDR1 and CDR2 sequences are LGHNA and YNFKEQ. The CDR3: CASSRSSGGAPETQYF. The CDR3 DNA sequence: TGTGCCAGCAGCCGATCTAGCGGGGGGGCTCCAGAGACCCAGTACTTC.

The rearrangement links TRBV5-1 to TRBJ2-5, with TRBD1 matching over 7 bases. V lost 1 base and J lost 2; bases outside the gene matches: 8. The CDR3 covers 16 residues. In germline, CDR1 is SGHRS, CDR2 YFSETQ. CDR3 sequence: CASSLLRGQGQETQYF. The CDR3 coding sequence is TGCGCCAGCAGCTTGTTGAGGGGGCAAGGGCAAGAGACCCAGTACTTC.

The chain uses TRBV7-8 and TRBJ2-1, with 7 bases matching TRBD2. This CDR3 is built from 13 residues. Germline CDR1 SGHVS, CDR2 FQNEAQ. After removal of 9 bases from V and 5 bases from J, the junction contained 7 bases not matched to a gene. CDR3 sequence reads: CASRGDPNNEQFF. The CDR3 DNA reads TGTGCCAGTCGGGGGGACCCCAACAATGAGCAGTTCTTC.

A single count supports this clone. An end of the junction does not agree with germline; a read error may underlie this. This CDR3 is CASIEGYF. The CDR3, as DNA: TGTGCCAGCATTGAGGGCTACTTT. The rearrangement links TRBV13 to TRBJ1-1; D gene ambiguous. The germline V gene encodes CDR1 PRHDT and CDR2 FYEKMQ (reference sequence). The CDR3 length is 8 residues.

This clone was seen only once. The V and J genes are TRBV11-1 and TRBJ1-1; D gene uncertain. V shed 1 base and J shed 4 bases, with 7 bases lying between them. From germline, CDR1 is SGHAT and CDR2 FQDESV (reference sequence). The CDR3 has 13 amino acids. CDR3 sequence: CASSLGTGTEAFF. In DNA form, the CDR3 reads TGTGCCAGCAGCTTAGGTACCGGCACTGAAGCTTTCTTT.

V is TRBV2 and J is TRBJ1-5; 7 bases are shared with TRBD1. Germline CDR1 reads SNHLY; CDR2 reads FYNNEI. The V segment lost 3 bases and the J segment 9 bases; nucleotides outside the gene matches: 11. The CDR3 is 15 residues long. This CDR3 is CASSDPDRAGGPQHF. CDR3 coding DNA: TGTGCCAGCAGTGACCCCGACAGGGCGGGAGGGCCCCAGCATTTT.

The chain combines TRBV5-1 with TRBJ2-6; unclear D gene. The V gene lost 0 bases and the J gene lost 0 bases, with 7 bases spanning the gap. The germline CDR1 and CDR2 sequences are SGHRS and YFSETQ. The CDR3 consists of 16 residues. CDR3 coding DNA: TGCGCCAGCAGCTTGGCAGGCTACTCTGGGGCCAACGTCCTGACTTTC. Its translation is CASSLAGYSGANVLTF.

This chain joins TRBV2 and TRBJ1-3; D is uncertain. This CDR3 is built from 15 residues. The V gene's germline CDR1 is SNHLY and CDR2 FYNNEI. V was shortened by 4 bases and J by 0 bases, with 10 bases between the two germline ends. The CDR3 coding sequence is TGTGCCAGCAGTGTACAGAGCAACTCTGGAAACACCATATATTTT. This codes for CASSVQSNSGNTIYF. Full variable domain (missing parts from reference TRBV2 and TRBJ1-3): EPEVTQTPSHQVTQMGQEVILRCVPISNHLYFYWYRQILGQKVEFLVSFYNNEISEKSEIFDDQFSVERPDGSNFTLKIRSTKLEDSAMYFCASSVQSNSGNTIYFGEGSWLTVV.

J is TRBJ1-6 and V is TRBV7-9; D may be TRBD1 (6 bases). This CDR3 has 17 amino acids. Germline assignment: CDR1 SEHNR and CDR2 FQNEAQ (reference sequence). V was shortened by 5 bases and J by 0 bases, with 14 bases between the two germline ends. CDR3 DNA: TGTGCCAGCAGCAAAGACAGGAGAAGCTCCTATAATTCACCCCTCCACTTT. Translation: CASSKDRRSSYNSPLHF.

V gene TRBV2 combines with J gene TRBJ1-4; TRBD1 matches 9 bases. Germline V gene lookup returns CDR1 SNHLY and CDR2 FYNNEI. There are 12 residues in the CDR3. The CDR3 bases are TGTGGTGGGGGACAGGGCTACGAAAAACTGTTTTTT. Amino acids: CGGGQGYEKLFF.

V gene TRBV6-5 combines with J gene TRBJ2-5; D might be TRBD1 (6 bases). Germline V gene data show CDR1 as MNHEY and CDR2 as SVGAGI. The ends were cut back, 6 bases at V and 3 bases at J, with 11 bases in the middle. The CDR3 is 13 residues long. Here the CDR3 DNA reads TGTGCCAGCAGACAGGGCCTCGAAGAGACCCAGTACTTC. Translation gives CASRQGLEETQYF.

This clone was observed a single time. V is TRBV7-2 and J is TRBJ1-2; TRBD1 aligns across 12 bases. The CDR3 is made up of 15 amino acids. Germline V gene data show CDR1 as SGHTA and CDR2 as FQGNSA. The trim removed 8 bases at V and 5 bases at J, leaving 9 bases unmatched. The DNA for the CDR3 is TGTGCCAGCGAGTCCGGGACAGGGGGCGCGTATGGCTACACCTTC. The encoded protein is CASESGTGGAYGYTF.

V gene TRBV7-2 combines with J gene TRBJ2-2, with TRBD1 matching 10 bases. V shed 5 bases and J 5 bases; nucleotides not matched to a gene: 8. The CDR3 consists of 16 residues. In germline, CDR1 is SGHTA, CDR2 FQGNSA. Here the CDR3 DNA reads TGTGCCAGCAGCCCCCGGACAGGGGGAAGAACCGGGGAGCTGTTTTTT. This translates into CASSPRTGGRTGELFF.

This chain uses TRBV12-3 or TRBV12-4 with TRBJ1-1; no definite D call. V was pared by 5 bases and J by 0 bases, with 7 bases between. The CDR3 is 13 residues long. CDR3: CASSTTVNTEAFF. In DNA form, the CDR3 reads TGTGCCAGCAGTACCACAGTGAACACTGAAGCTTTCTTT.